This entry lists 18 T cell receptor beta chains sequenced from one sample in a study of T cell responses to AZD1222 COVID-19 vaccine. The data were produced by immunoSEQ multiplex PCR, yet TCRdb's version contains in-frame clones alone and is incomplete. The sample yields more than 95,000 clones, over 75% seen once. The sample in question was peripheral blood, obtained on day 0 of AZD1222 vaccination. These receptors all stem from an adult in good health.

The genes are TRBV3-1 (or the pseudogene TRBV3-2) and TRBJ2-2; D remains ambiguous. V lost 6 bases and J 4 bases, leaving 9 bases between the germline ends. The CDR3 sequence is 13 residues long. Germline CDR1 reads LGHDT; CDR2 reads YNNKEL (reference sequence). CDR3 loop: CASRERVTGELFF. CDR3 nucleotide sequence: TGTGCCAGCAGGGAGAGAGTCACCGGGGAGCTGTTTTTT.

This rearrangement joins TRBV3-1 (or the pseudogene TRBV3-2) to TRBJ2-7, with TRBD2 identical over 7 bases. V was clipped by 3 bases and J by 5 bases; unmatched bases: 13. The CDR3 contains 16 residues. The germline CDR1 and CDR2 sequences are LGHDT and YNNKEL (reference sequence). CDR3 amino acids: CASSHHPGGTSDEQYF. The CDR3 DNA reads as TGTGCCAGCAGCCACCACCCGGGGGGTACGTCGGACGAGCAGTACTTC.

V and J are TRBV2 and TRBJ2-1; D may correspond to TRBD1 or TRBD2 (6 bases each). Deletions cut 5 bases from V and 3 bases from J, with 14 bases between. Germline V gene lookup returns CDR1 SNHLY and CDR2 FYNNEI. CDR3 size: 15 residues. The CDR3 spells CASSLGGNYYNEQFF. The CDR3 bases are TGTGCCAGCAGTTTAGGGGGGAACTACTACAATGAGCAGTTCTTC.

The chain is built from TRBV2 and TRBJ2-6; the match to TRBD1 covers 8 bases. Germline assignment: CDR1 SNHLY and CDR2 FYNNEI. The trim removed 10 bases at V and 2 bases at J, leaving 7 bases unmatched. This CDR3 contains 15 residues. CDR3 sequence reads: CATSKTGAGANVLTF. DNA for the CDR3: TGTGCCACTTCGAAGACAGGGGCTGGGGCCAACGTCCTGACTTTC.

CDR3 nucleotides: TGTGCCAGCAGTCTGGGACTAGTACACCCAAACACAGATACGCAGTATTTT. Residues: CASSLGLVHPNTDTQYF. The chain has TRBV6-6 and TRBJ2-3; 8 bases are shared with TRBD2. The CDR3 is 17 residues long. V lost 5 bases and J lost 2; bases outside the gene matches: 12. The germline V gene has CDR1 MNHNY and CDR2 SVGAGI (reference sequence).

The rearrangement uses TRBV28 and TRBJ1-2; 11 nucleotides agree with TRBD1. J gave up 8 bases and V 5 bases, and 13 bases lay outside the gene matches. Germline CDR1 is MDHEN and CDR2 is SYDVKM. The CDR3 runs 16 residues. CDR3 amino acids: CASSPPVGTGGQGYTF. CDR3 DNA sequence: TGTGCCAGCAGTCCCCCGGTGGGGACAGGGGGTCAGGGCTACACCTTC.

The gene calls are TRBV10-2 and TRBJ1-5, with a weak D call TRBD1 (6 bases). CDR1 WSHSY and CDR2 SAAADI come from the germline V gene. Between the trimmed V and J ends, which lost 5 bases and 2 bases, there was a span of 13 bases. CDR3 length: 15 residues. Here the CDR3 DNA reads TGCGCCAGCAGTAGTCAAAGGGGGGGCAATCAGCCCCAGCATTTT. It encodes CASSSQRGGNQPQHF.

V usage is TRBV2 and J usage is TRBJ1-2; 10 nucleotides line up with TRBD1. CDR3 size: 17 residues. Germline V gives CDR1 SNHLY, CDR2 FYNNEI. V dropped 7 bases and J dropped 7; count of bases not matched to a gene: 18. The CDR3 protein is CASKGRRGQGVFFGYTF. For the CDR3, the DNA is TGTGCCAGCAAGGGGCGACGTGGACAGGGGGTTTTTTTTGGCTACACCTTC.

The V call is TRBV28, the J call TRBJ1-1; the D gene is possibly TRBD1 (6 bases). Trimming removed 9 bases at V and 1 base at J, with 12 bases between. This CDR3 has 13 residues. Per germline, CDR1 MDHEN and CDR2 SYDVKM. CDR3 DNA sequence: TGTGCCAGTCTAGTGGGGGCGAACACTGAAGCTTTCTTT. Amino acids: CASLVGANTEAFF.

The chain carries TRBV28 and TRBJ1-2; D gene uncertain. Trimming removed 6 bases from V and 13 bases from J, with 12 bases in between. The CDR3 runs 10 residues. Germline lookup yields CDR1 MDHEN and CDR2 SYDVKM. For the CDR3, the DNA is TGTGCCAGCAGATCACGGTCGGGCACCTTC. Protein product: CASRSRSGTF.

This clone was detected only a few times. The chain uses TRBV7-2 and TRBJ2-5; weak D call: TRBD1 (6 bases). This CDR3 contains 15 residues. The V and J ends lost 3 bases and 5 bases respectively, with 16 bases between them. From germline, CDR1 is SGHTA and CDR2 FQGNSA. The CDR3: CASSFIWGPGETQYF. Here the CDR3 DNA reads TGTGCCAGCAGCTTTATTTGGGGGCCAGGGGAGACCCAGTACTTC.

The CDR3 DNA reads TGTGCCAGCAGCCAAGCCGCGCTAGCGGACACCGGGGAGCTGTTTTTT. It yields the protein CASSQAALADTGELFF. The V call is TRBV3-1 (or the pseudogene TRBV3-2), the J call TRBJ2-2; TRBD2 aligns across 7 bases. Trimming cost V 1 base and J 3 bases; bases outside gene matches: 5. CDR3 length equals 16 residues. Germline V gene sequence: CDR1 LGHDT, CDR2 YNNKEL (reference sequence).

V and J are TRBV5-1 and TRBJ2-7, with 11 bases lining up with TRBD1. The J segment lost 0 bases and the V segment lost 9 bases, leaving 11 bases of the junction unmatched. The CDR3 length is 16 residues. Per the germline V gene, CDR1 is SGHRS and CDR2 is YFSETQ. CDR3 coding DNA: TGCGCCACCAAAACCGGGACAGGGGGTTACTCCTACGAGCAGTACTTC. This translates into CATKTGTGGYSYEQYF.

V and J are TRBV19 and TRBJ1-1; the D is unclear. Deletions cut 8 bases from V and 2 bases from J, with 15 bases between. This CDR3 region has 14 residues. Germline V gives CDR1 LNHDA, CDR2 SQIVND (reference sequence). The CDR3 bases are TGTGCCAGTTTACACGGAACTTTAAACACTGAAGCTTTCTTT. It encodes CASLHGTLNTEAFF.

This clone came up a few times. The chain joins TRBV6-5 to TRBJ2-1; TRBD1 matches 9 bases. The CDR3 consists of 15 residues. V shed 5 bases and J 7 bases; nucleotides not matched to a gene: 9. The germline gives CDR1 MNHEY, CDR2 SVGAGI. The CDR3 spells CASSKPGQGRNEQFF. DNA of the CDR3: TGTGCCAGCAGTAAACCGGGACAGGGTCGAAATGAGCAGTTCTTC.

The chain uses TRBV7-2 and TRBJ2-5; 8 bases match TRBD2. This CDR3 contains 14 residues. CDR1 is SGHTA and CDR2 is FQGNSA in the germline V gene. Trimming cost V 6 bases and J 5 bases; bases outside gene matches: 8. The CDR3 here is CASRLSSGVETQYF. The CDR3 nucleotides read TGTGCCAGCAGGTTAAGTAGCGGGGTGGAGACCCAGTACTTC.

V and J are TRBV9 and TRBJ1-3; TRBD1 matches 9 bases. V gave up 3 bases and J gave up 0 bases; unmatched junction bases: 7. Germline CDR1 and CDR2: SGDLS and YYNGEE. The CDR3 is made up of 17 amino acids. This CDR3 is CASSAGTGHSSGNTIYF. The CDR3 coding sequence is TGTGCCAGCAGCGCCGGGACAGGGCATAGCTCTGGAAACACCATATATTTT.

V is TRBV27 and J is TRBJ2-7; 10 positions agree with TRBD1. Losses at the gene ends were 3 bases for V and 7 bases for J; bases not matched to a gene: 6. The CDR3 length is 14 residues. CDR1 MNHEY and CDR2 SMNVEV come from the germline V gene (reference sequence). CDR3 in amino acids: CASSFYGTGDEQYF. CDR3 coding DNA: TGTGCCAGCAGTTTCTACGGGACAGGGGATGAGCAGTACTTC.